This passage covers 28 T cell receptor beta chains from one sample sequenced in a study of T cells expressing NK-cell markers. After re-calling the 5' RACE reads, TCRdb lists one entry per CDR3 protein, DNA absent. The listing contains 500,000 or so distinct CDR3 sequences. Sequencing input: blood T cells: a sorted CD56 or NKG2C T cell subset, CD4+ or CD8+ T cells, or bulk PBMC T cells (not recorded which). These receptors were taken from a man aged 18 to 30 in good health.

This chain links TRBV12-3 or TRBV12-4 with TRBJ2-1. The CDR3 has 13 amino acids. The CDR3 here is CASSLLEGGEQFF.

The J gene is TRBJ2-5, the V gene TRBV9; TCRdb calls TRBD2, which cannot be checked without DNA. Germline V gene lookup returns CDR1 SGDLS and CDR2 YYNGEE. The CDR3 runs to 18 residues. The CDR3: CASSNPGASGGWKETQYF.

The rearrangement links TRBV20-1 to TRBJ2-3. Germline CDR1 reads DFQATT; CDR2 reads SNEGSKA (reference sequence). The CDR3 is made up of 15 amino acids. The CDR3 sequence is CSARERRKSTDTQYF.

This sequence joins TRBV12-3 or TRBV12-4 and TRBJ2-2. The CDR3 runs to 16 residues. CDR3 protein: CASTEHFSRGTGELFF.

The V gene is TRBV29-1, the J gene TRBJ2-3; TCRdb gives TRBD2 as the D gene, but with no DNA this cannot be confirmed. Germline CDR1 is SQVTM and CDR2 is ANQGSEA. CDR3 length: 16 amino acids. The CDR3 is CSAHTLASGSTDTQYF.

The V call is TRBV6-2 or TRBV6-3, the J call TRBJ2-7. Germline V CDR1 and CDR2: MNHEY, SVGEGT. The CDR3 spans 17 residues. This CDR3 is CASSYANTIHPSYEQYF.

This chain uses TRBV18 with TRBJ2-4; the D gene TCRdb calls, TRBD1, cannot be checked with no DNA. Germline loops: CDR1 KGHSH, CDR2 LQKENI. The CDR3 consists of 17 residues. This CDR3 is CASSPPGKCIAKNIQYF.

The V gene is TRBV5-1, the J gene TRBJ2-3; lacking DNA, the TRBD1 call made by TCRdb goes unchecked. The CDR3 runs to 21 residues. CDR1 and CDR2 (germline): SGHRS, YFSETQ. This chain's CDR3 is CASSTRNLTGGYGESTDTQYF.

The V and J genes are TRBV5-5 and TRBJ2-1. Germline V gene lookup returns CDR1 SGHKS and CDR2 YYEKEE (reference sequence). This CDR3 region has 16 residues. The CDR3 here is CASSDGPNASYNEQFF.

CDR3 amino acids: CAPHPTGPWTDTQYF. The chain is built from TRBV10-3 and TRBJ2-3; TCRdb's D call of TRBD1 is untestable without DNA. CDR3 length equals 15 residues. Germline loops: CDR1 ENHRY, CDR2 SYGVKD.

V is TRBV12-3 or TRBV12-4 and J is TRBJ2-3; absent DNA, TCRdb's TRBD2 call cannot be checked. CDR3 length: 18 amino acids. The CDR3 protein is CASSFLSGLATSTDTQYF.

V gene TRBV29-1 combines with J gene TRBJ2-7; the D call from TCRdb, TRBD2, cannot be confirmed without DNA. CDR1 and CDR2 (germline): SQVTM, ANQGSEA. The CDR3 contains 13 residues. CDR3 region: CSAWIAGVSEQYF.

This CDR3 is CASSLWEGGNEQYF. The rearrangement joins TRBV6-2 or TRBV6-3 to TRBJ2-7; TCRdb calls TRBD1, which cannot be checked without DNA. The germline CDR1 and CDR2 sequences are MNHEY and SVGEGT. This CDR3 region has 14 residues.

CDR3 in amino acids: CASSELAAVGNEQFF. This chain links TRBV25-1 with TRBJ2-1; the D gene TCRdb calls, TRBD2, cannot be checked with no DNA. The germline gives CDR1 MGHDK, CDR2 SYGVNS. This CDR3 spans 15 amino acids.

The chain has TRBV3-1 and TRBJ2-1. Looked up from germline, CDR1 is LGHDT and CDR2 is YNNKEL (reference sequence). CDR3 length equals 12 residues. The CDR3 spells CASSQDNRRGFF.

The rearrangement joins TRBV6-2 or TRBV6-3 to TRBJ2-3; checking the TCRdb D call of TRBD2 is not possible without DNA. CDR1 and CDR2 from the germline V gene are MNHEY and SVGEGT. The length of the CDR3 is 14 residues. CDR3 loop: CASSYPARRDTQYF.

CDR3: CATRAGTESNQPQHF. The J gene is TRBJ1-5, the V gene TRBV10-3. This CDR3 is built from 15 residues. Per the germline V gene, CDR1 is ENHRY and CDR2 is SYGVKD.

The rearrangement links TRBV5-5 to TRBJ1-1; TCRdb indicates TRBD1, and absent DNA this call remains unverified. CDR1 SGHKS and CDR2 YYEKEE come from the germline V gene (reference sequence). The CDR3 has 17 residues. CDR3 sequence: CASSGTGLPRVNTEAFF.

The rearrangement uses TRBV7-9 and TRBJ1-1; the D call from TCRdb, TRBD1, cannot be confirmed without DNA. Germline CDR1 is SEHNR and CDR2 is FQNEAQ (reference sequence). CDR3 length: 16 residues. The CDR3: CASSEGTGEGDTEAFF.

The chain has TRBV29-1 and TRBJ1-4; TCRdb outputs TRBD1, but without DNA this stays unchecked. Germline V gene data show CDR1 as SQVTM and CDR2 as ANQGSEA. The CDR3 totals 15 residues. The chain's CDR3 is CSVEDWGTGTGELFF. Using reference TRBV29-1 and TRBJ1-4 for the parts outside the CDR3, the full variable domain is SAVISQKPSRDICQRGTSLTIQCQVDSQVTMMFWYRQQPGQSLTLIATANQGSEATYESGFVIDKFPISRPNLTFSTLTVSNMSPEDSSIYLCSVEDWGTGTGELFFGSGTQLSVL.

The chain uses TRBV12-3 or TRBV12-4 and TRBJ1-1; absent DNA, TCRdb's TRBD1 call cannot be checked. This CDR3 has 14 residues. CDR3 region: CASSPPTGNTEAFF.

The rearrangement links TRBV3-1 to TRBJ1-2; TCRdb designates TRBD1, a call that cannot be tested without DNA. This CDR3 is built from 15 residues. CDR1 LGHDT and CDR2 YNNKEL come from the germline V gene (reference sequence). CDR3 region: CASSQVRTGNYGYTF.

This chain links TRBV11-2 with TRBJ1-1; TCRdb picks TRBD1, but there is no DNA to check that call. Germline assignment: CDR1 SGHAT and CDR2 FQNNGV. The CDR3 runs 15 residues. The chain's CDR3 is CASSLADRGFTEAFF.

The genes are TRBV6-5 and TRBJ2-3; the TCRdb D gene call, TRBD1, has no DNA to confirm it. Germline CDR1 and CDR2: MNHEY and SVGAGI. The CDR3 length is 16 residues. The CDR3 sequence: CASSLRPGTSTDTQYF.

This chain links TRBV11-1 with TRBJ2-7; TCRdb calls TRBD2, which cannot be checked without DNA. Germline V gene data show CDR1 as SGHAT and CDR2 as FQDESV (reference sequence). This CDR3 is 15 amino acids long. CDR3 amino acids: CASSLLDQGGNEQYF.

The V and J genes are TRBV29-1 and TRBJ1-2; the TCRdb D gene call, TRBD1, has no DNA to confirm it. CDR3 length: 12 amino acids. Germline V gene data show CDR1 as SQVTM and CDR2 as ANQGSEA. CDR3 sequence reads: CSVDSGAGGYTF.

The chain uses TRBV20-1 and TRBJ2-4; TCRdb lists TRBD2, though no DNA is available to test this call. The length of the CDR3 is 12 residues. Germline V gene data show CDR1 as DFQATT and CDR2 as SNEGSKA (reference sequence). CDR3 residues: CSAASGKNIQYF.

The rearrangement links TRBV5-1 to TRBJ2-5; the D gene TCRdb calls, TRBD1, cannot be checked with no DNA. CDR3 size: 14 residues. The germline CDR1 and CDR2 sequences are SGHRS and YFSETQ. CDR3: CASSTSSTEETQYF.